This record covers a single T cell receptor (beta chain). Its matching antigen is unknown. The data are from a study of T cells in localized non-small cell lung cancer. The data were produced by immunoSEQ multiplex PCR, yet TCRdb's version contains in-frame clones alone and is incomplete. The repertoire includes some 20,000 clones, roughly nine tenths of them detected once, and approximately 2.5% sits in the top ten. The CDR3 extends over 16 amino acids. V lost 3 bases and J 0 bases, leaving 16 bases between the germline ends. Germline V gene data show CDR1 as SGHNT and CDR2 as YYREEE (reference sequence). Study conclusions and caveats: Appearance in adjacent lung was seen for a median approximately 60 of the top 100 tumor clones.

This clonotype was sampled from a woman aged 40-69 years with stage I lung adenocarcinoma. This sequence joins TRBV5-4 and TRBJ2-7, with D perhaps matching TRBD2 (6 bases). The source material was peripheral blood, sampled before any cancer treatment. The CDR3 DNA follows: TGTGCCAGCAGCTCCTCTTCTGCGGGGAGCTCCTACGAGCAGTACTTC. Translated: CASSSSSAGSSYEQYF.